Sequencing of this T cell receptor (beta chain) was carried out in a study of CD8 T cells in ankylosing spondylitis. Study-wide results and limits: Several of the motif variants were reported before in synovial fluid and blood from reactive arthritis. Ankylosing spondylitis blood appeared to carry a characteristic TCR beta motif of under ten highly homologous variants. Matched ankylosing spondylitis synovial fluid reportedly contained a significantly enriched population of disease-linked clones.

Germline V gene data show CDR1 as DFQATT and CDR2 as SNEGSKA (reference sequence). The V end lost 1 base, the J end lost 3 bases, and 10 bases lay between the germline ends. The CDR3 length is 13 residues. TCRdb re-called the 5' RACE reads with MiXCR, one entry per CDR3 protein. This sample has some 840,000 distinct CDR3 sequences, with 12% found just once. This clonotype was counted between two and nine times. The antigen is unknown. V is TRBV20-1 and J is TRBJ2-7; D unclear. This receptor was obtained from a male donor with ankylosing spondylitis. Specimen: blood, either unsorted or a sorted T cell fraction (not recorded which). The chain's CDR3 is CSARGTKYYEQYF. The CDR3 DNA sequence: TGCAGTGCTAGAGGGACCAAATACTACGAGCAGTACTTC.